Below, 20 T cell receptor beta chains from the same sample are listed, as sequenced in a study of shared clonotypes between healthy human individuals. Libraries were prepared by immunoSEQ multiplex PCR; TCRdb keeps only in-frame clonotypes and omits some of them. This table has about 600,000 clones, more than 95% appearing once. The sample taken for sequencing was naive CD4+ T cells sorted from blood. Subset specified: CD45RA+ positively selected. The receptors were sampled from a woman under 40 in good health.

This clone was seen only once. This chain connects TRBV5-5 to TRBJ1-5, with D unresolved. This CDR3 contains 16 residues. V lost 0 bases, J lost 1 base, and 11 bases lay in between. The germline CDR1 and CDR2 sequences are SGHKS and YYEKEE (reference sequence). The CDR3 here is CASSLVLGPSNQPQHF. As DNA, the CDR3 is TGTGCCAGCAGCTTGGTGTTAGGACCCAGCAATCAGCCCCAGCATTTT.

The chain employs TRBV5-1 and TRBJ1-1, with D unclear. Germline V gene sequence: CDR1 SGHRS, CDR2 YFSETQ. The CDR3 is 14 amino acids. The ends were cut back, 4 bases at V and 3 bases at J, with 13 bases in the middle. The CDR3 DNA sequence: TGCGCCAGCAGCCGTGCTCAAACCGACACTGAAGCTTTCTTT. Protein sequence: CASSRAQTDTEAFF.

The CDR3: CASSLIARRGASGNEQFF. The DNA of the CDR3 is TGTGCCAGCAGCTTAATCGCGAGGCGGGGGGCTAGCGGGAATGAGCAGTTCTTC. This chain links TRBV7-2 with TRBJ2-1; 8 bases align to TRBD2. The V and J ends lost 2 bases and 7 bases, in that order; junction bases with no gene match: 16. Germline lookup yields CDR1 SGHTA and CDR2 FQGNSA. The CDR3 contains 18 residues.

The chain couples TRBV28 to TRBJ2-5; D is unclear. The V gene's germline CDR1 is MDHEN and CDR2 SYDVKM. The CDR3 totals 11 residues. V shed 4 bases and J shed 7 bases, with 7 bases lying between them. CDR3 amino acids: CASSSSGTQYF. The CDR3 DNA reads as TGTGCCAGCAGTTCCTCAGGGACCCAGTACTTC.

V is TRBV6-5 and J is TRBJ2-3; TRBD2 is a possible D gene (5 bases). The CDR3 runs 15 residues. Between the trimmed V and J ends, which lost 2 bases and 2 bases, there was a span of 11 bases. CDR1 is MNHEY and CDR2 is SVGAGI in the germline V gene. The CDR3 DNA reads as TGTGCCAGCAGTTACCAGCGGACCCACACAGATACGCAGTATTTT. This gives the protein CASSYQRTHTDTQYF.

A single count supports this clone. The chain employs TRBV5-8 and TRBJ2-2; a weak D match, TRBD2 (6 bases). Between the trimmed V and J ends, which lost 2 bases and 2 bases, there was a span of 19 bases. Germline V gene lookup returns CDR1 SGHTS and CDR2 YDEGEE. The CDR3 has 18 amino acids. In DNA form, the CDR3 reads TGTGCCAGCAGCTTTAGCCGGGACTCCGCCTATAACACCGGGGAGCTGTTTTTT. It is translated as CASSFSRDSAYNTGELFF.

CDR3 in DNA: TGTGCCAGCTCACAAGCGGGAGGTTCGGACGAGCAGTACTTC. It specifies CASSQAGGSDEQYF. This chain joins TRBV18 and TRBJ2-7, with 9 bases fitting TRBD2. V trimming: 4 bases; J trimming: 5 bases; junction bases outside the gene matches: 6. The CDR3 extends over 14 amino acids. Per germline, CDR1 KGHSH and CDR2 LQKENI. Using reference TRBV18 and TRBJ2-7 for the parts outside the CDR3, the full variable domain is NAGVMQNPRHLVRRRGQEARLRCSPMKGHSHVYWYRQLPEEGLKFMVYLQKENIIDESGMPKERFSAEFPKEGPSILRIQQVVRGDSAAYFCASSQAGGSDEQYFGPGTRLTVT.

The chain employs TRBV5-1 and TRBJ2-3; D gene unclear. Trimming took 3 bases from V and 0 from J, leaving 14 bases between them. The germline CDR1 and CDR2 sequences are SGHRS and YFSETQ. The CDR3 is made up of 16 amino acids. The CDR3, as DNA: TGCGCCAGCAGCTCAACGTACTTAGTAAGCACAGATACGCAGTATTTT. This sequence encodes CASSSTYLVSTDTQYF.

The chain has TRBV7-9 and TRBJ1-1, with 8 bases lining up with TRBD1. CDR1 is SEHNR and CDR2 is FQNEAQ in the germline V gene (reference sequence). Unmatched junction bases numbered 11, after V lost 8 bases and J lost 0 bases. The CDR3 length is 16 residues. CDR3 coding DNA: TGTGCCAGCCGGGCGGACAGGGAATTTATGAACACTGAAGCTTTCTTT. This encodes CASRADREFMNTEAFF.

J is TRBJ2-1 and V is TRBV18, with TRBD1 identical over 9 bases. The trim removed 5 bases at V and 5 bases at J, leaving 10 bases unmatched. This CDR3 is built from 16 residues. Germline V CDR1 and CDR2: KGHSH, LQKENI. The CDR3 DNA reads TGTGCCAGCTCAGACGGGGACAGGGTAGAGCACAATGAGCAGTTCTTC. As protein: CASSDGDRVEHNEQFF. Drawing the rest from reference TRBV18 and TRBJ2-1, the complete variable domain is NAGVMQNPRHLVRRRGQEARLRCSPMKGHSHVYWYRQLPEEGLKFMVYLQKENIIDESGMPKERFSAEFPKEGPSILRIQQVVRGDSAAYFCASSDGDRVEHNEQFFGPGTRLTVL.

The chain combines TRBV2 with TRBJ2-7; 9 bases agree with TRBD2. This CDR3 spans 14 amino acids. Germline-derived CDR1 and CDR2 are SNHLY and FYNNEI. Trimming removed 8 bases from V and 4 bases from J; junction bases left unmatched: 9. CDR3 sequence: CASGPGTSSYEQYF. CDR3 nucleotide sequence: TGTGCCAGCGGTCCCGGGACTAGCTCGTACGAGCAGTACTTC.

As regards this clone: Sequence at one end of the junction differs from germline and may be a read error. The chain couples TRBV7-2 to TRBJ2-4; 10 bases line up with TRBD2. The germline gives CDR1 SGHTA, CDR2 FQGNSA. The CDR3 is 15 amino acids. The CDR3 coding sequence is TGTGCCAGCAGCTTAGAAGGGTCTAGCGGGAGTTTTAGACACTTC. Protein: CASSLEGSSGSFRHF.

The gene calls are TRBV5-4 and TRBJ2-7, with 7 bases aligning to TRBD1. This CDR3 comprises 14 residues. The V gene end was trimmed by 10 bases and the J gene end by 4 bases; junction bases not matched to a gene: 14. Germline V gene lookup returns CDR1 SGHNT and CDR2 YYREEE (reference sequence). The DNA of the CDR3 is TGTGCCTCTGCTCCGGGACAGTCCCAGTACGAGCAGTACTTC. Its protein is CASAPGQSQYEQYF.

DNA for the CDR3: TGCAGTGCTGGGGGGAGGTACGAGCAGTACTTC. Translation: CSAGGRYEQYF. The chain has TRBV20-1 and TRBJ2-7; maybe TRBD2 (6 bases). This CDR3 has 11 amino acids. V shed 5 bases and J shed 4 bases, with 9 bases lying between them. Germline V lookup: CDR1 DFQATT, CDR2 SNEGSKA (reference sequence).

Concerning this clone itself: Other DNA sequences in this specimen translate into the identical CDR3. V gene TRBV28 combines with J gene TRBJ1-1; the D is unclear. V was shortened by 5 bases and J by 0 bases, with 4 bases between the two germline ends. The V gene's germline CDR1 is MDHEN and CDR2 SYDVKM. CDR3 size: 12 residues. The CDR3 nucleotides read TGTGCCAGCAGTCGAATGAACACTGAAGCTTTCTTT. Translation: CASSRMNTEAFF.

The chain uses TRBV29-1 and TRBJ2-3; 11 positions agree with TRBD2. The CDR3 runs to 17 residues. The V and J ends lost 4 bases and 4 bases, in that order; junction bases with no gene match: 13. Looked up from germline, CDR1 is SQVTM and CDR2 is ANQGSEA. The CDR3 sequence: CSVGVAGGPLQSDTQYF. Here the CDR3 DNA reads TGCAGCGTTGGGGTAGCGGGAGGGCCCCTGCAATCAGATACGCAGTATTTT.

The rearrangement joins TRBV19 to TRBJ1-2; no definite D call. The CDR3 is 11 residues long. Germline assignment: CDR1 LNHDA and CDR2 SQIVND (reference sequence). Deletions cut 5 bases from V and 4 bases from J, with 5 bases between. The CDR3 nucleotides read TGTGCCAGTAGTGGAAGCTATGGCTACACCTTC. It specifies CASSGSYGYTF.

The rearrangement uses TRBV10-3 and TRBJ2-1; 8 bases match TRBD2. The germline gives CDR1 ENHRY, CDR2 SYGVKD. Trimming cost V 3 bases and J 4 bases; bases outside gene matches: 8. This CDR3 region has 16 residues. CDR3 coding DNA: TGTGCCATCAGTGACCGGGCTAGCGGGCCATACAATGAGCAGTTCTTC. It specifies CAISDRASGPYNEQFF.

The V call is TRBV6-1, the J call TRBJ2-7; D might be TRBD1 (5 bases). This CDR3 has 15 residues. V was clipped by 6 bases and J by 6 bases, with 21 bases between them. CDR1 and CDR2 (germline): MNHNS, SASEGT. This CDR3 is CASRLIDSSPGEQYF. The CDR3, as DNA: TGTGCCAGCAGACTCATTGACAGTTCCCCAGGCGAGCAGTACTTC.

The V gene is TRBV5-3, the J gene TRBJ2-3, with TRBD1 matching 9 bases. TRBV5-3 has ORF status, its function being uncertain. The CDR3 spans 22 residues. Trimming took 0 bases from V and 0 from J; bases not matched to a gene: 20. The CDR3: CARSLAVTGGKRVLSSTDTQYF. DNA for the CDR3: TGTGCCAGAAGCTTGGCCGTTACAGGGGGCAAGCGGGTACTTTCTAGCACAGATACGCAGTATTTT.